Shown below are 26 T cell receptor beta chains from a single sample sequenced in a study of blood T cell repertoires in COVID-19 (dated by TCRdb to 2018 to 2021). The library was generated by the immunoSEQ multiplex PCR assay. TCRdb took this table from immuneACCESS and kept in-frame rearrangements with V and J called. Such tables lack part of the clones; where checked against another copy, unresolved V genes explain under half of the gap, and the rest is unexplained. The sample table records around 400,000 clones; around four fifths of these occur just once. Approximately 5% of the sample rests with the top ten. The source material was PBMCs or T cells enriched from blood (not recorded which). The source of these receptors is a woman in her 50s who had recovered from COVID-19.

This rearrangement joins TRBV7-9 to TRBJ2-2, with D possibly TRBD2 on 6 matching bases. The V gene lost 0 bases and the J gene lost 7 bases, with 15 bases spanning the gap. The germline CDR1 and CDR2 sequences are SEHNR and FQNEAQ (reference sequence). This CDR3 has 16 amino acids. CDR3 loop: CASSLAQVRENGELFF. The CDR3 DNA follows: TGTGCCAGCAGCTTAGCGCAGGTTCGGGAGAACGGGGAGCTGTTTTTT. Based on the CDR3 plus reference TRBV7-9 and TRBJ2-2, the full variable domain is DTGVSQNPRHKITKRGQNVTFRCDPISEHNRLYWYRQTLGQGPEFLTYFQNEAQLEKSRLLSDRFSAERPKGSFSTLEIQRTEQGDSAMYLCASSLAQVRENGELFFGEGSRLTVL.

The CDR3 bases are TGTGCCAGCAGCCAAGATTGGTGGGGACAGGGCAACAATGAGCAGTTCTTC. It is translated as CASSQDWWGQGNNEQFF. The rearrangement joins TRBV3-1 (or the pseudogene TRBV3-2) to TRBJ2-1; TRBD1 aligns across 9 bases. This CDR3 region has 17 residues. V shed 0 bases, J shed 5 bases, and the junction held 8 bases outside the gene matches. The germline V gene encodes CDR1 LGHDT and CDR2 YNNKEL (reference sequence).

J is TRBJ1-1 and V is TRBV27; 8 bases align to TRBD1. V shed 5 bases and J 1 base; nucleotides not matched to a gene: 3. CDR1 is MNHEY, CDR2 SMNVEV, per germline (reference sequence). This CDR3 contains 14 residues. The CDR3 DNA sequence: TGTGCCAGCAGTAGGACAGGGTGGAACACTGAAGCTTTCTTT. Translation: CASSRTGWNTEAFF.

The chain carries TRBV6-5 and TRBJ1-5, with D possibly TRBD1 on 5 matching bases. This CDR3 spans 14 amino acids. The V gene's germline CDR1 is MNHEY and CDR2 SVGAGI. Trimming took 4 bases from V and 4 from J, leaving 11 bases between them. CDR3 loop: CASSSGGKNQPQHF. The CDR3 bases are TGTGCCAGCAGTTCGGGGGGTAAAAATCAGCCCCAGCATTTT.

This sequence joins TRBV4-3 and TRBJ2-7, with D possibly TRBD2 on 5 matching bases. The CDR3 is made up of 17 amino acids. V lost 0 bases, J lost 7 bases, and 22 bases lay in between. Germline V gives CDR1 LGHNA, CDR2 YSLEER. CDR3 coding DNA: TGCGCCAGCAGCCAAGATTCCGTTGGACTTCTCGCGGGTGAGCAGTACTTC. Its translation is CASSQDSVGLLAGEQYF.

The chain joins TRBV11-3 to TRBJ1-1, with D maybe TRBD1 (5 bases). The CDR3 runs 14 residues. Germline CDR1 SGHNT, CDR2 YENEEA. Deletions cut 5 bases from V and 1 base from J, with 11 bases between. CDR3 loop: CASSPGLTNTEAFF. CDR3 bases: TGTGCCAGCAGCCCGGGACTCACGAACACTGAAGCTTTCTTT.

This rearrangement joins TRBV5-1 to TRBJ2-7; 7 bases agree with TRBD1. Germline V gene data show CDR1 as SGHRS and CDR2 as YFSETQ. This CDR3 has 17 amino acids. Unmatched junction bases numbered 20, after V lost 4 bases and J lost 7 bases. The CDR3 DNA follows: TGCGCCAGCAGCCCTAAGACAGGGTGGGATGGACCGCGGGAGCAGTACTTC. Translation: CASSPKTGWDGPREQYF.

The chain employs TRBV30 and TRBJ1-3; D remains ambiguous. The CDR3 consists of 15 residues. From germline, CDR1 is GTSNPN and CDR2 SVGIG (reference sequence). V gave up 3 bases and J gave up 0 bases, with 12 bases separating them. CDR3 sequence reads: CAWRVGSFSGNTIYF. For the CDR3, the DNA is TGTGCCTGGAGGGTGGGCTCCTTCTCTGGAAACACCATATATTTT.

The genes are TRBV12-3 or TRBV12-4 and TRBJ2-7; TRBD1 matches at 11 bases. The CDR3 consists of 13 residues. Trimming took 6 bases from V and 2 from J; bases not matched to a gene: 0. CDR3 DNA sequence: TGTGCCAGCAGGGGACAGGGGGCCTACGAGCAGTACTTC. Its translation is CASRGQGAYEQYF.

This clone was found a few times. CDR3 in amino acids: CASTGQLQETQYF. The CDR3 bases are TGTGCCAGCACGGGACAGTTACAAGAGACCCAGTACTTC. J is TRBJ2-5 and V is TRBV6-5; TRBD1 agrees at 7 bases. The CDR3 consists of 13 residues. V shed 7 bases, J shed 2 bases, and the junction held 4 bases outside the gene matches. In germline, CDR1 is MNHEY, CDR2 SVGAGI.

The rearrangement uses TRBV6-4 and TRBJ1-2, with a tentative D call TRBD1 (6 bases). Germline CDR1 and CDR2: MRHNA and SNTAGT. V lost 3 bases and J 4 bases, leaving 12 bases between the germline ends. This CDR3 contains 14 residues. CDR3 DNA: TGTGCCAGCAGTGATGACCAGGGGCGCTATGGCTACACCTTC. Translating it yields CASSDDQGRYGYTF.

V usage is TRBV27 and J usage is TRBJ1-3, with D possibly matching TRBD1 (5 bases). V gave up 2 bases and J gave up 0 bases, with 8 bases separating them. The CDR3 consists of 15 residues. Germline CDR1 reads MNHEY; CDR2 reads SMNVEV (reference sequence). The DNA of the CDR3 is TGTGCCAGCAGTTTAACAGGACCCTCTGGAAACACCATATATTTT. Translation: CASSLTGPSGNTIYF.

This chain connects TRBV7-6 to TRBJ1-4; 7 bases line up with TRBD1. The J segment lost 0 bases and the V segment lost 6 bases, leaving 4 bases of the junction unmatched. Germline V gene sequence: CDR1 SGHVS, CDR2 FNYEAQ. The CDR3 is 15 residues long. The CDR3 DNA sequence: TGTGCCAGCAGTGATGGACAGGCAACTAATGAAAAACTGTTTTTT. It specifies CASSDGQATNEKLFF.

V gene TRBV6-5 combines with J gene TRBJ2-1, with D possibly TRBD2 on 5 matching bases. The CDR3 is 15 residues long. V was trimmed by 0 bases and J by 2 bases, leaving 8 bases between them. Germline V gene sequence: CDR1 MNHEY, CDR2 SVGAGI. The CDR3 sequence is CASSYSNGAYNEQFF. CDR3 coding DNA: TGTGCCAGCAGTTACTCGAACGGGGCCTACAATGAGCAGTTCTTC.

This chain links TRBV7-6 with TRBJ2-2, with TRBD1 as a possible D gene (5 bases). Trimming shortened V by 1 base and J by 3 bases, and 12 bases separated the two germline ends. Germline V CDR1 and CDR2: SGHVS, FNYEAQ. This CDR3 contains 16 residues. As DNA, the CDR3 is TGTGCCAGCAGCTTAGGTGTTGGCAGGGACACCGGGGAGCTGTTTTTT. Translated, it gives CASSLGVGRDTGELFF.

The chain joins TRBV10-3 to TRBJ1-4, with 8 nucleotides matching TRBD1. V gave up 6 bases and J gave up 1 base; unmatched junction bases: 4. Germline CDR1 reads ENHRY; CDR2 reads SYGVKD. The CDR3 is 15 amino acids. CDR3 region: CAIRKGTGTNEKLFF. The CDR3 DNA reads TGTGCCATCAGGAAGGGGACAGGAACTAATGAAAAACTGTTTTTT.

The chain couples TRBV9 to TRBJ1-2; 7 bases are shared with TRBD1. V shed 3 bases and J 1 base; nucleotides not matched to a gene: 3. The CDR3 is made up of 14 amino acids. Germline CDR1 SGDLS, CDR2 YYNGEE. CDR3 protein: CASSARGLNYGYTF. CDR3 DNA: TGTGCCAGCAGCGCGAGGGGGCTTAACTATGGCTACACCTTC.

The chain has TRBV10-2 and TRBJ2-2; 9 bases match TRBD2. V was clipped by 9 bases and J by 8 bases; unmatched bases: 7. The CDR3 length is 13 residues. Germline assignment: CDR1 WSHSY and CDR2 SAAADI. In DNA form, the CDR3 reads TGCGCCAGTCTAGCGGGGCTGGGGGGGGAGCTGTTTTTT. Translation: CASLAGLGGELFF.

This clone was observed once. The chain carries TRBV19 and TRBJ2-7; 11 bases align to TRBD2. The junction had 7 bases not matched to a gene; V was cut back by 6 bases and J by 3 bases. The CDR3 covers 15 residues. CDR1 is LNHDA, CDR2 SQIVND, per germline (reference sequence). CDR3 residues: CASRQLAGAYYEQYF. Here the CDR3 DNA reads TGTGCCAGTAGACAACTAGCGGGAGCATACTACGAGCAGTACTTC.

The chain has TRBV18 and TRBJ2-3; D perhaps matches TRBD1 (6 bases). The CDR3 length is 15 residues. Trimming stripped 3 bases from V and 2 bases from J, with 12 bases between. CDR1 KGHSH and CDR2 LQKENI come from the germline V gene. The CDR3 nucleotides are TGTGCCAGCTCACCCGGCAGGGGTATCACAGATACGCAGTATTTT. This codes for CASSPGRGITDTQYF.

CDR3 DNA sequence: TGTGCCAGCAGCTTATTGTTATCTGGAAACACCATATATTTT. Translated: CASSLLLSGNTIYF. The rearrangement uses TRBV7-9 and TRBJ1-3; D gene uncertain. Germline V gene lookup returns CDR1 SEHNR and CDR2 FQNEAQ (reference sequence). There are 14 residues in the CDR3. Trimming took 2 bases from V and 1 from J, leaving 6 bases between them. The full variable domain, completed using reference TRBV7-9 and TRBJ1-3, is DTGVSQNPRHKITKRGQNVTFRCDPISEHNRLYWYRQTLGQGPEFLTYFQNEAQLEKSRLLSDRFSAERPKGSFSTLEIQRTEQGDSAMYLCASSLLLSGNTIYFGEGSWLTVV.

The chain combines TRBV11-3 with TRBJ1-1; 7 nucleotides match TRBD1. The J segment lost 1 base and the V segment lost 1 base, leaving 6 bases of the junction unmatched. Per germline, CDR1 SGHNT and CDR2 YENEEA. The CDR3 has 16 amino acids. The DNA for the CDR3 is TGTGCCAGCAGCTTAGTGGGACAGAGACGGAACACTGAAGCTTTCTTT. Protein product: CASSLVGQRRNTEAFF.

The genes are TRBV30 and TRBJ1-2; perhaps TRBD1 as D (6 bases). Trimming shortened V by 2 bases and J by 4 bases, and 11 bases separated the two germline ends. In germline, CDR1 is GTSNPN, CDR2 SVGIG (reference sequence). This CDR3 has 13 residues. CDR3 loop: CAWSLSTGYGYTF. For the CDR3, the DNA is TGTGCCTGGAGTCTCTCGACAGGCTATGGCTACACCTTC.

This chain connects TRBV11-2 to TRBJ1-6; no clear D. Germline CDR1 is SGHAT and CDR2 is FQNNGV. CDR3 size: 18 residues. Trimming took 5 bases from V and 4 from J, leaving 21 bases between them. The CDR3 DNA reads as TGTGCCAGCAGCCCGGGAATAATCGGGCTCTCTTATAATTCACCCCTCCACTTT. It yields the protein CASSPGIIGLSYNSPLHF.

This sequence joins TRBV2 and TRBJ2-3; D perhaps matches TRBD2 (5 bases). The V gene lost 8 bases and the J gene lost 3 bases, with 21 bases spanning the gap. This CDR3 has 16 amino acids. From germline, CDR1 is SNHLY and CDR2 FYNNEI. The CDR3 loop is CASGSKPLKKTDTQYF. CDR3 sequence (DNA): TGTGCCAGCGGGAGTAAACCTCTCAAGAAAACAGATACGCAGTATTTT.

The J gene is TRBJ2-7, the V gene TRBV7-8, with TRBD1 matching over 10 bases. V lost 5 bases, J lost 3 bases, and 4 bases stayed unmatched. Germline CDR1 reads SGHVS; CDR2 reads FQNEAQ. This CDR3 has 14 amino acids. In DNA form, the CDR3 reads TGTGCCAGCAGCCTCCGGGACAGGGGCTACGAGCAGTACTTC. This sequence encodes CASSLRDRGYEQYF.